This T cell receptor (beta chain) was obtained from a study of human T cells and chemical hapten exposure. As for the study in general: The patch tests put 0.01% DPC on the skin of the upper back and were read 6 days later.

Stated time point: pre-sensitization, week 0. Indicated treatment: therapeutic diphenylcyclopropenone sensitization with weekly scalp DPC. From whole blood left unfractionated, total RNA was extracted. This clonotype appeared a few times. The V gene's germline CDR1 is SNHLY and CDR2 FYNNEI. There are 16 residues in the CDR3. Trimming cost V 6 bases and J 5 bases; bases outside gene matches: 14. MiXCR, applied by TCRdb to the RACE reads, yields one record per CDR3 protein. The table has around 42,000 distinct CDR3 sequences, 12% seen once. This TCR was recovered from a woman aged 25 to 39 with alopecia areata. Some clones in this sample may be carry-over from other donors' samples. The chain links TRBV2 to TRBJ2-5; 8 nucleotides match TRBD1. This material consisted of whole blood, taken in connection with sensitization to the hapten diphenylcyclopropenone (DPC). The CDR3: CASRDRVFKFSETQYF. In DNA, the CDR3 is TGTGCCAGCAGGGACAGGGTTTTTAAATTTTCGGAGACCCAGTACTTC.